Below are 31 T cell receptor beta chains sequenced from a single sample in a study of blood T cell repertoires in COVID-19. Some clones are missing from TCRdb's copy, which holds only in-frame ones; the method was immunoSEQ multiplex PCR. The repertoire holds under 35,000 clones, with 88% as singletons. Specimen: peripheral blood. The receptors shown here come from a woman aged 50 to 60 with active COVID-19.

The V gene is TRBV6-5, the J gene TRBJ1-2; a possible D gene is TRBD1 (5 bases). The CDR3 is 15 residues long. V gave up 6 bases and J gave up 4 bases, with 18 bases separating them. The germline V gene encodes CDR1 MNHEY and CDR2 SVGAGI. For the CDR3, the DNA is TGTGCCAGCAGACTGAGGCGACAGCTCAGCTATGGCTACACCTTC. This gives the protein CASRLRRQLSYGYTF.

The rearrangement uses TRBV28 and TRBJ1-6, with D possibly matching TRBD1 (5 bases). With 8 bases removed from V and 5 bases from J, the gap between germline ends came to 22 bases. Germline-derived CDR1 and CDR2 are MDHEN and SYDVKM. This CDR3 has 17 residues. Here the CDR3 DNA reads TGTGCCAGCGGGGATCACTATCAGGGCTTTAATAATTCACCCCTCCACTTT. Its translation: CASGDHYQGFNNSPLHF.

The CDR3 here is CATSDYRSTGELFF. CDR3 DNA sequence: TGTGCCACCAGTGATTACAGGAGCACCGGGGAGCTGTTTTTT. The chain employs TRBV24-1 and TRBJ2-2; a possible D gene is TRBD1 (5 bases). The CDR3 spans 14 residues. The V gene's germline CDR1 is KGHDR and CDR2 SFDVKD. V lost 2 bases and J 4 bases, leaving 7 bases between the germline ends.

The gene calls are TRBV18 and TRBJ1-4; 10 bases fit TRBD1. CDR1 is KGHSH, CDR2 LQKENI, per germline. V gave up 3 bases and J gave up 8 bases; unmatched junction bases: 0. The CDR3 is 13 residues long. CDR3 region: CASSPGQGEKLFF. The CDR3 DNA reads TGTGCCAGCTCACCGGGACAGGGGGAAAAACTGTTTTTT. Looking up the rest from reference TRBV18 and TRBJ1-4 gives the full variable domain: NAGVMQNPRHLVRRRGQEARLRCSPMKGHSHVYWYRQLPEEGLKFMVYLQKENIIDESGMPKERFSAEFPKEGPSILRIQQVVRGDSAAYFCASSPGQGEKLFFGSGTQLSVL.

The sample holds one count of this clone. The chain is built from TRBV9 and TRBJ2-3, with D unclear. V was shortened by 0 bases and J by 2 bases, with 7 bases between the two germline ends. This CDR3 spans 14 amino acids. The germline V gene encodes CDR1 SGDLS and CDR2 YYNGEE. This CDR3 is CASSVGTYTDTQYF. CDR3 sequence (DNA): TGTGCCAGCAGCGTAGGTACATACACAGATACGCAGTATTTT.

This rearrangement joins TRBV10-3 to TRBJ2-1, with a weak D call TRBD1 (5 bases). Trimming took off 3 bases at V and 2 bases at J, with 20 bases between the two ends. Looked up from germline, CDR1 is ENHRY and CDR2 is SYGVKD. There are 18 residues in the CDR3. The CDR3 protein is CAISDVMSWQGTYNEQFF. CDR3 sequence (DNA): TGTGCCATCAGTGACGTGATGAGCTGGCAGGGAACCTACAATGAGCAGTTCTTC.

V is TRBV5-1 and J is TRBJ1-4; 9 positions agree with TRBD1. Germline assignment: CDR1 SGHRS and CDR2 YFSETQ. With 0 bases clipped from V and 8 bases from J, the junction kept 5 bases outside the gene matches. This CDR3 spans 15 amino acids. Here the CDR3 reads CASSLAGTGNEKLFF. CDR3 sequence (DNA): TGCGCCAGCAGCTTGGCCGGGACAGGGAACGAAAAACTGTTTTTT.

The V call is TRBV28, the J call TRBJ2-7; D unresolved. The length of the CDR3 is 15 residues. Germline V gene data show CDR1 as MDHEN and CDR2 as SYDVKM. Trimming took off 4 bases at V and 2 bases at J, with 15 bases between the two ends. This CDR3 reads CASSSPGRGAYEQYF. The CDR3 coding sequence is TGTGCCAGCAGTTCCCCGGGTAGAGGCGCCTACGAGCAGTACTTC.

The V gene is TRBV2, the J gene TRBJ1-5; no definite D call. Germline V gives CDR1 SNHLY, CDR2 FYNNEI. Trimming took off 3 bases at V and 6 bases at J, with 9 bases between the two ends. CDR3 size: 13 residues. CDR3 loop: CASSEEGIQPQHF. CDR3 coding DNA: TGTGCCAGCAGTGAGGAGGGAATTCAGCCCCAGCATTTT. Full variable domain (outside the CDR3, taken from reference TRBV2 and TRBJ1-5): EPEVTQTPSHQVTQMGQEVILRCVPISNHLYFYWYRQILGQKVEFLVSFYNNEISEKSEIFDDQFSVERPDGSNFTLKIRSTKLEDSAMYFCASSEEGIQPQHFGDGTRLSIL.

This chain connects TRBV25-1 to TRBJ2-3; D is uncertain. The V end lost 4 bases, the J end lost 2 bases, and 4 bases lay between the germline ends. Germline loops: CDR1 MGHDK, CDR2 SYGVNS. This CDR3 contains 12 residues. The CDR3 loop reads CASSVNTDTQYF. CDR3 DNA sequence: TGTGCCAGCAGTGTAAACACAGATACGCAGTATTTT.

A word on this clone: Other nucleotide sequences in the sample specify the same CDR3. CDR3 DNA: TGCGCCAGCAGCCAGGGGGGTGGCGGGCCCCAAGAGACCCAGTACTTC. This sequence encodes CASSQGGGGPQETQYF. The chain links TRBV4-1 to TRBJ2-5; D may be TRBD2 (6 bases). The CDR3 runs to 16 residues. Germline V gene lookup returns CDR1 MGHRA and CDR2 YSYEKL. The ends were cut back, 3 bases at V and 1 base at J, with 15 bases in the middle.

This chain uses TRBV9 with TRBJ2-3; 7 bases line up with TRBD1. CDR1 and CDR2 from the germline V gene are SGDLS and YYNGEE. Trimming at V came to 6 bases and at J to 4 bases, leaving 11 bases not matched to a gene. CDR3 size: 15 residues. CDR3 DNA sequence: TGTGCCAGCACAGCGTCATACAGGGGTGCAGATACGCAGTATTTT. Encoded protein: CASTASYRGADTQYF. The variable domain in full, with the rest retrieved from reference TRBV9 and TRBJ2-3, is DSGVTQTPKHLITATGQRVTLRCSPRSGDLSVYWYQQSLDQGLQFLIQYYNGEERAKGNILERFSAQQFPDLHSELNLSSLELGDSALYFCASTASYRGADTQYFGPGTRLTVL.

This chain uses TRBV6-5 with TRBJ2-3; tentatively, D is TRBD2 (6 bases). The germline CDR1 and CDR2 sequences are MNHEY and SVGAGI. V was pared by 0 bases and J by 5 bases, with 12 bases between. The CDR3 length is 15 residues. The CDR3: CASSYSGSHRDTQYF. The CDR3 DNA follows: TGTGCCAGCAGTTACTCCGGGAGTCATAGAGATACGCAGTATTTT.

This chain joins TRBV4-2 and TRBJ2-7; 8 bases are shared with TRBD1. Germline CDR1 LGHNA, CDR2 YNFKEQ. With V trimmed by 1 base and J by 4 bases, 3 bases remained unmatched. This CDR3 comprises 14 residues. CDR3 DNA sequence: TGTGCCAGCAGCCAAGGGGACAGGTTATACGAGCAGTACTTC. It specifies CASSQGDRLYEQYF.

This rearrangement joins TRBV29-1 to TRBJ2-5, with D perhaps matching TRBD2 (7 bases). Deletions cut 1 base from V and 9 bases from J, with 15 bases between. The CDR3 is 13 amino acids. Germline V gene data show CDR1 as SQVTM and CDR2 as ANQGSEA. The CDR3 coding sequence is TGCAGCGTTGAAGTGTCAAGGGGGGGGGCCCAGTACTTC. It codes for CSVEVSRGGAQYF.

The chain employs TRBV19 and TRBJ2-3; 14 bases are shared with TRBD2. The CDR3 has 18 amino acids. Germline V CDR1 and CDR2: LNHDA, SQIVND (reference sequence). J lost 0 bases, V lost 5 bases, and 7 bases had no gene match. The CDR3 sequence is CASSLPGTSGSSTDTQYF. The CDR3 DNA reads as TGTGCCAGTAGTCTTCCCGGGACTAGCGGGAGTAGCACAGATACGCAGTATTTT.

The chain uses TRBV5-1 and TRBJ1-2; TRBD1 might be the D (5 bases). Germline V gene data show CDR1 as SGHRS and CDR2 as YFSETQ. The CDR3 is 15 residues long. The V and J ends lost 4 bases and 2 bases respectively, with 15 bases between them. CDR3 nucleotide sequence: TGCGCCAGCAGCGTTGTGGGGGGACCGAACTATGGCTACACCTTC. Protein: CASSVVGGPNYGYTF. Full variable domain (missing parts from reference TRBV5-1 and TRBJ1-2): KAGVTQTPRYLIKTRGQQVTLSCSPISGHRSVSWYQQTPGQGLQFLFEYFSETQRNKGNFPGRFSGRQFSNSRSEMNVSTLELGDSALYLCASSVVGGPNYGYTFGSGTRLTVV.

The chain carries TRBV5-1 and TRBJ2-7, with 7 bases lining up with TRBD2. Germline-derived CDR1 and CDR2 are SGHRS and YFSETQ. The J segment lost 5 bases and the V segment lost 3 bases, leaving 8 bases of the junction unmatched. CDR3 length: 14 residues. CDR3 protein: CASSSGGGRNEQYF. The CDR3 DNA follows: TGCGCCAGCAGCTCGGGCGGGGGACGCAACGAGCAGTACTTC.

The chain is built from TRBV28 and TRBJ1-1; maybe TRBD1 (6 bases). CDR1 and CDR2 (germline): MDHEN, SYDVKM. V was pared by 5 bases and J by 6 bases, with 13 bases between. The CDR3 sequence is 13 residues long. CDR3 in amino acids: CASSQLRQAEAFF. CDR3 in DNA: TGTGCCAGCAGTCAACTGAGACAGGCTGAAGCTTTCTTT.

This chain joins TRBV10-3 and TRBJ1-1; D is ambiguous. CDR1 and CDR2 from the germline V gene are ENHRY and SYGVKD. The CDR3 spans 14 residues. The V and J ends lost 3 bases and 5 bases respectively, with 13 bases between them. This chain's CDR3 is CAISEAGSRTEAFF. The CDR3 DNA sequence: TGTGCCATCAGTGAAGCGGGGTCCAGAACTGAAGCTTTCTTT.

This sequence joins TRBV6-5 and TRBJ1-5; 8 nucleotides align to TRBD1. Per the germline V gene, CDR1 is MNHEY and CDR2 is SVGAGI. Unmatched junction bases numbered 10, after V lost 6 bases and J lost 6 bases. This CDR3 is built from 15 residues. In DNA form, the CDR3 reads TGTGCCAGCAGACCCCGACAGGGGCAAGGTCAGCCCCAGCATTTT. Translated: CASRPRQGQGQPQHF.

CDR3 bases: TGTGCCACCAGTGATTTCTCCCCCTCCAATGAGCAGTTCTTC. Translating it yields CATSDFSPSNEQFF. This rearrangement joins TRBV24-1 to TRBJ2-1, with no clear D. V lost 1 base, J lost 6 bases, and 9 bases lay in between. CDR1 is KGHDR and CDR2 is SFDVKD in the germline V gene. This CDR3 is built from 14 residues.

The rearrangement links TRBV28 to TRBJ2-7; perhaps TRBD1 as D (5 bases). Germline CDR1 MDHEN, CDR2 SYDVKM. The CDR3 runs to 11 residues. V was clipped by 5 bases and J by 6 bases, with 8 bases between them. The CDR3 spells CASSRTREQYF. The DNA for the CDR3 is TGTGCCAGCAGTAGGACACGCGAGCAGTACTTC.

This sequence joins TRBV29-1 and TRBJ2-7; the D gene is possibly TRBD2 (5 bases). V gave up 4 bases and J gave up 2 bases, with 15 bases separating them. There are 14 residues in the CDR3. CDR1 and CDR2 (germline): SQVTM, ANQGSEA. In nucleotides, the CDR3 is TGCAGCGTTGTGAGGGCTAGCAGGCCCTACGAGCAGTACTTC. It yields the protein CSVVRASRPYEQYF.

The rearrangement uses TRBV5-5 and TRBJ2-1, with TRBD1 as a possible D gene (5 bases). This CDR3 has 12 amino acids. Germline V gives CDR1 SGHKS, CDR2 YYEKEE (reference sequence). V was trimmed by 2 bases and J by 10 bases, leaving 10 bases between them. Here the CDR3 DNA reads TGTGCCAGCAGCTTTACAGGCAGGGAGCAGTTCTTC. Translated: CASSFTGREQFF.

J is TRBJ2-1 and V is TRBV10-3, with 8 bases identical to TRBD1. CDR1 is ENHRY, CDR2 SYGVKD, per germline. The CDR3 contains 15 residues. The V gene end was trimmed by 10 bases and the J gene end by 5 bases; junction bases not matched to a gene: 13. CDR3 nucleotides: TGTGCCACTCAAACACCGGGACAGGAGAACAATGAGCAGTTCTTC. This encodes CATQTPGQENNEQFF.

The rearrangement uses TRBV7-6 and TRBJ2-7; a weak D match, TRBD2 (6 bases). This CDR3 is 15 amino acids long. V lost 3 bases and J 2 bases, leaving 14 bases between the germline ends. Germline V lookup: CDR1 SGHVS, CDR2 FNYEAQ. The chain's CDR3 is CASSFTSGPTYEQYF. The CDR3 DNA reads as TGTGCCAGCAGCTTTACGAGCGGGCCAACCTACGAGCAGTACTTC.

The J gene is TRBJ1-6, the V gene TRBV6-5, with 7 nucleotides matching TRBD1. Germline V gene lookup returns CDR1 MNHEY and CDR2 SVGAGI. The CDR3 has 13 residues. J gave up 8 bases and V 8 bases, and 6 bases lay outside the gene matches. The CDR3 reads CASVDRVDSPLHF. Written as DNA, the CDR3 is TGTGCCAGCGTTGACAGGGTTGATTCACCCCTCCACTTT.

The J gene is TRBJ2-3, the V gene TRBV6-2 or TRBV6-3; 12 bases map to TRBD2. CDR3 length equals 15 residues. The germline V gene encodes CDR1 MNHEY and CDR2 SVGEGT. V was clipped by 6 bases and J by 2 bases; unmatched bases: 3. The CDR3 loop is CASSRLAGATDTQYF. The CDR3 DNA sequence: TGTGCCAGCAGCCGACTAGCGGGGGCCACAGATACGCAGTATTTT.

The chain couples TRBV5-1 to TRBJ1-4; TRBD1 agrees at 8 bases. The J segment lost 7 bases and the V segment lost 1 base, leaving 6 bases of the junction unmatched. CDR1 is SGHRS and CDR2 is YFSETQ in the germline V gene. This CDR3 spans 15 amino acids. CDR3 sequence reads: CASSLIGTGGEKLFF. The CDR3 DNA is TGCGCCAGCAGCTTGATCGGGACAGGTGGTGAAAAACTGTTTTTT. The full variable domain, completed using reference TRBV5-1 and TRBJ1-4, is KAGVTQTPRYLIKTRGQQVTLSCSPISGHRSVSWYQQTPGQGLQFLFEYFSETQRNKGNFPGRFSGRQFSNSRSEMNVSTLELGDSALYLCASSLIGTGGEKLFFGSGTQLSVL.

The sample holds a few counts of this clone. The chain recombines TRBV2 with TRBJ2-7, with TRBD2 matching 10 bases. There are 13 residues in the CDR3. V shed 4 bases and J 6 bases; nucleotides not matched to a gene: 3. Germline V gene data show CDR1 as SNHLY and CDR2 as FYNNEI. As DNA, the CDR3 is TGTGCCAGCAGTGCTAGCGGGAGCACCGAGCAGTACTTC. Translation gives CASSASGSTEQYF.